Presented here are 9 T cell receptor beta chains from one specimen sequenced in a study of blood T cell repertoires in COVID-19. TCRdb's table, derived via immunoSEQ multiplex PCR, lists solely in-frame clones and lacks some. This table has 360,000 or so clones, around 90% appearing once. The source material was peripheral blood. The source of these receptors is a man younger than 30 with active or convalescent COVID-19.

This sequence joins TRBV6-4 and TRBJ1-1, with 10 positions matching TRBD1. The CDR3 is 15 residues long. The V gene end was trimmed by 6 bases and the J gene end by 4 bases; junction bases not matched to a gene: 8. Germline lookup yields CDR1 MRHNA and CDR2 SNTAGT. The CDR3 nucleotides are TGTGCCAGCAGAGGGACAGGGGATTCTGGCACTGAAGCTTTCTTT. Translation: CASRGTGDSGTEAFF.

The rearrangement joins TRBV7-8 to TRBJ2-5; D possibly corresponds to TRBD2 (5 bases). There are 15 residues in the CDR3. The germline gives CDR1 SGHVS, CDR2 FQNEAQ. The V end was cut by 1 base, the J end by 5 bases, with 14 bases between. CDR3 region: CASSLDSGTHETQYF. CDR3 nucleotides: TGTGCCAGCAGCTTAGACAGCGGAACACACGAGACCCAGTACTTC.

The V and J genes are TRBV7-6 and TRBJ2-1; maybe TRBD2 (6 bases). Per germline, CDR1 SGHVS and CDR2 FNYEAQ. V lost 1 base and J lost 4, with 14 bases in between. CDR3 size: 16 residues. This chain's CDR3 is CASSLGAGLPYNEQFF. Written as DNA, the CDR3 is TGTGCCAGCAGCTTAGGGGCGGGATTACCATACAATGAGCAGTTCTTC. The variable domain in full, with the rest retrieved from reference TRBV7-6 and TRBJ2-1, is GAGVSQSPRYKVTKRGQDVALRCDPISGHVSLYWYRQALGQGPEFLTYFNYEAQQDKSGLPNDRFSAERPEGSISTLTIQRTEQRDSAMYRCASSLGAGLPYNEQFFGPGTRLTVL.

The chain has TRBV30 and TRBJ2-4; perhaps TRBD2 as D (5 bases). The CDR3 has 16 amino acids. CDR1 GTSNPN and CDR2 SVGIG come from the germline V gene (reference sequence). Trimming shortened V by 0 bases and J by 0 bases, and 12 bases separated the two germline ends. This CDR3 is CAWSVRGAVAKNIQYF. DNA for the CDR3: TGTGCCTGGAGTGTACGGGGAGCGGTAGCCAAAAACATTCAGTACTTC.

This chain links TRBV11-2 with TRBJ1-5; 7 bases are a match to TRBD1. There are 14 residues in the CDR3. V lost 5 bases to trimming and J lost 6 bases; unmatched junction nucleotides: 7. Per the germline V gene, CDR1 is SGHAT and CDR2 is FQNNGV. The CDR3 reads CASSPGTEVQPQHF. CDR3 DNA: TGTGCCAGCAGCCCCGGGACAGAGGTTCAGCCCCAGCATTTT.

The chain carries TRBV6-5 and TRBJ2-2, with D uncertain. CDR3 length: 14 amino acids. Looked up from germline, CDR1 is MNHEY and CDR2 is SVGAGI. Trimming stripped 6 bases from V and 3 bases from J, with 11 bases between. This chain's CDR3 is CASSLMQYTGELFF. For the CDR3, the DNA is TGTGCCAGCAGCCTGATGCAGTACACCGGGGAGCTGTTTTTT.

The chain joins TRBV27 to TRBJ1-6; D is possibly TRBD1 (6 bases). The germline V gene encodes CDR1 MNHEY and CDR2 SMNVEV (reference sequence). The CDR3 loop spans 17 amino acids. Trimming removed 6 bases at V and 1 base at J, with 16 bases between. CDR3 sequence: CASRSRGGGSYNSPLHF. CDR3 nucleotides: TGTGCCAGCAGGTCCAGGGGAGGGGGGTCCTATAATTCACCCCTCCACTTT.

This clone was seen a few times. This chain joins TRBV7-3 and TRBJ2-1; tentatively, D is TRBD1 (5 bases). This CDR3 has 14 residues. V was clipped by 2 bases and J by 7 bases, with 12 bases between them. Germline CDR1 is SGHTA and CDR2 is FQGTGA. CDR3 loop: CASSLGIGANEQFF. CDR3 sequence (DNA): TGTGCCAGCAGCTTAGGTATAGGGGCAAATGAGCAGTTCTTC.

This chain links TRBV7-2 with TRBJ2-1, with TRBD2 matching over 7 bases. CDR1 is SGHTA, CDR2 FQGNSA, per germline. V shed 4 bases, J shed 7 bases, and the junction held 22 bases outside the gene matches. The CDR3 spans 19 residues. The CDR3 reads CASSSKRGASGIPLNEQFF. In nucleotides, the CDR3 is TGTGCCAGCAGCTCAAAACGAGGGGCTAGCGGAATTCCCCTTAATGAGCAGTTCTTC.